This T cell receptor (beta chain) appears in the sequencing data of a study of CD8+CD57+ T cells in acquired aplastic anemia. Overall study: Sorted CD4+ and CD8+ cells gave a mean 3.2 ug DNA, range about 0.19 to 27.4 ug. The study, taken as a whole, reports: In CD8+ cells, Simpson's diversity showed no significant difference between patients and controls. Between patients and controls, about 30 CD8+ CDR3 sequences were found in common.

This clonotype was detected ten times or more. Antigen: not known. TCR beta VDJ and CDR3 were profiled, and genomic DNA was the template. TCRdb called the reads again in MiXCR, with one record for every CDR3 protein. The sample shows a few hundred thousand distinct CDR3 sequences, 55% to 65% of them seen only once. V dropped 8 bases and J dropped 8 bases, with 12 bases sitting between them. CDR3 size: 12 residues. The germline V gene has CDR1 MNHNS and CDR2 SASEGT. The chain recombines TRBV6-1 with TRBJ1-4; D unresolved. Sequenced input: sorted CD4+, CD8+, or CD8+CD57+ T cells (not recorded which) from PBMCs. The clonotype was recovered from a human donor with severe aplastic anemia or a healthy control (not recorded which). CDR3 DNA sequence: TGTGCCAGCGGGGAGCGTGGGGAAAAACTGTTTTTT. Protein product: CASGERGEKLFF.